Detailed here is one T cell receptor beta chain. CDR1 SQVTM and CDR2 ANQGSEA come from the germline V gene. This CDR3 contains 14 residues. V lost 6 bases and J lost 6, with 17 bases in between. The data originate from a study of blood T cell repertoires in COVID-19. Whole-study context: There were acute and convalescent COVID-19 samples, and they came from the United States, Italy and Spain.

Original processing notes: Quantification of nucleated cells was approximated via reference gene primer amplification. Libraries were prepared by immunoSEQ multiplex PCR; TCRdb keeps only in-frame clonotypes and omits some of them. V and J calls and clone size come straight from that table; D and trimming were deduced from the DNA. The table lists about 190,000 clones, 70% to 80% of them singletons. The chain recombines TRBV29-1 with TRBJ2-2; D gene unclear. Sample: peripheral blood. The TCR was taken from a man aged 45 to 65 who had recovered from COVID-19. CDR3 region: CSVRPLGDSGELFF. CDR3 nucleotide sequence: TGCAGCGTCCGACCTCTAGGTGACTCCGGGGAGCTGTTTTTT.